One TCR beta chain is described in this entry. As yet, its antigen is unknown. The record originates from a study of shared clonotypes between healthy human individuals. On the study more broadly: Each donor contributed plates that comprised three CD4 naive, three CD4 memory, two CD8 naive and one CD8 memory. Study findings and constraints: In this cohort, only blood was sampled, and tissue repertoires likely differ.

Several immunoSEQ plates received, in even portions, the genomic DNA of each subset. The repertoire was sequenced with immunoSEQ multiplex PCR; TCRdb's copy has only in-frame clones and lacks some. The sample shows over 400,000 clones, 95% to 97% of them seen only once. A CD45RA+ naive subset and a CD45RA-negative memory subset were split from CD4+ cells. What was sequenced was naive CD4+ T cells sorted from blood. Subset specified: CD45RA+ positively selected. The origin of this receptor is a woman aged 25-40 years in good health.

CDR3: CSVMGRLAGVLEQYF. DNA for the CDR3: TGCAGCGTTATGGGCCGACTAGCGGGAGTACTCGAGCAGTACTTC. The chain is built from TRBV29-1 and TRBJ2-5; the match to TRBD2 covers 12 bases. The J call could be wrong; TRBJ2-7 is a better fit for the DNA end. Germline CDR1 reads SQVTM; CDR2 reads ANQGSEA. CDR3 length: 15 amino acids.